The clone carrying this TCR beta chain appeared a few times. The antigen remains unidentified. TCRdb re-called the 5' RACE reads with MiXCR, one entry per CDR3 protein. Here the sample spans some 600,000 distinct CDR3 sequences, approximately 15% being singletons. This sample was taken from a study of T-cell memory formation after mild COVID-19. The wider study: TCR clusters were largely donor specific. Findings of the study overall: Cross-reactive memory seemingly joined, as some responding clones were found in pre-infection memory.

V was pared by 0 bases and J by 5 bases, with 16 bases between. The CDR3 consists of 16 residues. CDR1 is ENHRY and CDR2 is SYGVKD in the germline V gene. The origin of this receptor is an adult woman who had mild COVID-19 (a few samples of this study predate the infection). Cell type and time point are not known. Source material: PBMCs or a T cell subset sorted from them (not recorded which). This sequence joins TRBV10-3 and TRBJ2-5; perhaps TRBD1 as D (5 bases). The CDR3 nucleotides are TGTGCCATCAGTGAGTCTGGACATGAGGTTCGGGAGACCCAGTACTTC. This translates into CAISESGHEVRETQYF.